A single T cell receptor beta chain is shown here with its context. The data are from a study of T-cell memory formation after mild COVID-19. J lost 5 bases, V lost 3 bases, and 3 bases had no gene match. This CDR3 comprises 15 residues. From germline, CDR1 is SGDLS and CDR2 YYNGEE. The authors produced TCR alpha and TCR beta cDNA libraries with sample barcodes and UMIs by 5'RACE using constant-segment primers. TCRdb analysed the 5' RACE reads with MiXCR anew, one entry per CDR3 protein. The sample gives under 250,000 distinct CDR3 sequences, about 16% of which show up once; 2.1% is in the top ten. Specimen: PBMCs or a T cell subset sorted from them (not recorded which). The TCR comes from an adult woman who had mild COVID-19 (a few samples of this study predate the infection). Cell type and time point are not known. The chain uses TRBV9 and TRBJ2-1, with 12 nucleotides matching TRBD1. The CDR3 region is CASSAGQGADNEQFF. CDR3 DNA: TGTGCCAGCAGCGCGGGACAGGGGGCGGACAATGAGCAGTTCTTC. Combining the CDR3 with reference TRBV9 and TRBJ2-1 gives the whole variable domain DSGVTQTPKHLITATGQRVTLRCSPRSGDLSVYWYQQSLDQGLQFLIQYYNGEERAKGNILERFSAQQFPDLHSELNLSSLELGDSALYFCASSAGQGADNEQFFGPGTRLTVL.